This TCR beta chain is drawn from a study of blood T cell repertoires in COVID-19. About the study: Some COVID-19 samples were acute and others convalescent; all came from the United States, Italy and Spain. The analysed material was cDNA or gDNA that came from T cells, B-cell-depleted T cells, or PBMCs.

Profiled with immunoSEQ multiplex PCR; TCRdb holds only in-frame clones, not every one. The sample carries some 170,000 clones, about 86% recorded once. This CDR3 region has 14 residues. Losses at the gene ends were 3 bases for V and 5 bases for J; bases not matched to a gene: 4. Germline V gene sequence: CDR1 ENHRY, CDR2 SYGVKD. What was sequenced was peripheral blood. This TCR was recovered from an elderly woman with acute or convalescent COVID-19. The chain joins TRBV10-3 to TRBJ2-5; TRBD1 agrees at 9 bases. The CDR3 region has the DNA TGTGCCATCAGTGACGGGACAGGGAGGGAGACCCAGTACTTC. It specifies CAISDGTGRETQYF.